A single sample gave rise to the 19 T cell receptor beta chains below, sequenced in a study of blood T cell repertoires in COVID-19. The table came from immunoSEQ multiplex PCR; TCRdb's copy has only in-frame clones and leaves some out. The repertoire has more than 200,000 clones, 65% to 85% of them found once; the top ten carry around 26%. Sequenced sample: peripheral blood. These receptor sequences come from a man aged 35 to 55 with acute or convalescent COVID-19.

This clone has more than one count but fewer than ten. V gene TRBV2 combines with J gene TRBJ1-2, with 7 bases that match TRBD1. The CDR3 has 15 amino acids. V was pared by 4 bases and J by 3 bases, with 8 bases of the junction left unmatched. CDR1 is SNHLY and CDR2 is FYNNEI in the germline V gene. The DNA for the CDR3 is TGTGCCAGCAGTGCAGGCTCTGGACAGGACTATGGCTACACCTTC. It is translated as CASSAGSGQDYGYTF.

This sequence joins TRBV18 and TRBJ1-2, with TRBD1 matching 9 bases. V dropped 2 bases and J dropped 7; count of bases not matched to a gene: 2. Germline loops: CDR1 KGHSH, CDR2 LQKENI. The CDR3 sequence is 13 residues long. The CDR3, as DNA: TGTGCCAGCTCACCAGGGACAGGGACTGGCTACACCTTC. Translated, it gives CASSPGTGTGYTF.

The J gene is TRBJ2-7, the V gene TRBV29-1; 7 nucleotides align to TRBD2. The CDR3 is 14 amino acids. Losses at the gene ends were 6 bases for V and 3 bases for J; bases not matched to a gene: 11. Germline V gene sequence: CDR1 SQVTM, CDR2 ANQGSEA. In DNA form, the CDR3 reads TGCAGCGTCTCTGGGAAGGCGGGAGTCTACGAGCAGTACTTC. It yields the protein CSVSGKAGVYEQYF.

This clone was recorded only once. The rearrangement uses TRBV3-1 (or the pseudogene TRBV3-2) and TRBJ1-1, with D possibly matching TRBD1 (5 bases). V was shortened by 0 bases and J by 7 bases, with 9 bases between the two germline ends. The germline gives CDR1 LGHDT, CDR2 YNNKEL (reference sequence). This CDR3 comprises 13 residues. The CDR3 loop reads CASSQDTTGEAFF. The CDR3 coding sequence is TGTGCCAGCAGCCAAGATACAACAGGTGAAGCTTTCTTT.

The rearrangement links TRBV11-2 to TRBJ2-7; 8 bases match TRBD1. The V gene's germline CDR1 is SGHAT and CDR2 FQNNGV. With 5 bases clipped from V and 5 bases from J, the junction kept 8 bases outside the gene matches. The CDR3 contains 14 residues. The CDR3 DNA follows: TGTGCCAGCAGCGCAGGACAGGGAGGCGACGAGCAGTACTTC. Residues: CASSAGQGGDEQYF. Complete variable domain (other parts from reference TRBV11-2 and TRBJ2-7): EAGVAQSPRYKIIEKRQSVAFWCNPISGHATLYWYQQILGQGPKLLIQFQNNGVVDDSQLPKDRFSAERLKGVDSTLKIQPAKLEDSAVYLCASSAGQGGDEQYFGPGTRLTVT.

This rearrangement joins TRBV9 to TRBJ2-2; 9 positions agree with TRBD2. V was clipped by 4 bases and J by 4 bases; unmatched bases: 2. CDR1 SGDLS and CDR2 YYNGEE come from the germline V gene. The CDR3 is 14 residues long. For the CDR3, the DNA is TGTGCCAGCAGCCCGGGACTAGCCACCGGGGAGCTGTTTTTT. It yields the protein CASSPGLATGELFF.

The sample holds one count of this clone. The chain links TRBV28 to TRBJ2-5; a weak D match, TRBD1 (6 bases). Trimming cost V 3 bases and J 2 bases, with 10 bases left between them. Germline V gene data show CDR1 as MDHEN and CDR2 as SYDVKM. This CDR3 spans 14 amino acids. This chain's CDR3 is CASSLRTAQETQYF. CDR3 bases: TGTGCCAGCAGTTTGAGGACAGCACAAGAGACCCAGTACTTC.

The rearrangement links TRBV7-2 to TRBJ1-5; maybe TRBD1 (6 bases). The V end lost 5 bases, the J end lost 0 bases, and 14 bases lay between the germline ends. Germline lookup yields CDR1 SGHTA and CDR2 FQGNSA. This CDR3 has 16 residues. The CDR3 DNA is TGTGCCAGCAGCCTCGGGACAAGTTATAGCAATCAGCCCCAGCATTTT. Encoded protein: CASSLGTSYSNQPQHF.

The chain employs TRBV10-2 and TRBJ2-1; 14 nucleotides match TRBD2. V dropped 6 bases and J dropped 4; count of bases not matched to a gene: 14. Germline V CDR1 and CDR2: WSHSY, SAAADI. CDR3 size: 19 residues. CDR3 in amino acids: CASRPPGLAGVKQYNEQFF. The CDR3, as DNA: TGCGCCAGCAGACCTCCGGGACTAGCGGGAGTAAAGCAGTACAATGAGCAGTTCTTC.

This clone was picked up one time. V is TRBV9 and J is TRBJ1-1; D gene uncertain. Per the germline V gene, CDR1 is SGDLS and CDR2 is YYNGEE. The CDR3 loop spans 14 amino acids. Deletions cut 4 bases from V and 7 bases from J, with 17 bases between. This chain's CDR3 is CASSPLTTGHEAFF. The CDR3 DNA follows: TGTGCCAGCAGCCCACTAACAACCGGTCATGAAGCTTTCTTT.

This clone was counted only a few times. The chain has TRBV12-3 or TRBV12-4 and TRBJ1-2; 7 positions match TRBD1. CDR3 length: 13 amino acids. Unmatched junction bases numbered 3, after V lost 3 bases and J lost 5 bases. CDR3 region: CASSLRQGYGYTF. CDR3 coding DNA: TGTGCCAGCAGTTTGAGACAGGGATATGGCTACACCTTC.

This clone was observed a handful of times. The V and J genes are TRBV19 and TRBJ1-4, with D uncertain. Per germline, CDR1 LNHDA and CDR2 SQIVND (reference sequence). Trimming took off 3 bases at V and 8 bases at J, with 16 bases between the two ends. The CDR3 runs 15 residues. DNA for the CDR3: TGTGCCAGTAGTATGGCCGTAGAGGGAGGCGAAAAACTGTTTTTT. Translation: CASSMAVEGGEKLFF.

This chain links TRBV13 with TRBJ2-1; 7 positions match TRBD2. Germline CDR1 PRHDT, CDR2 FYEKMQ (reference sequence). CDR3 length equals 18 residues. V was clipped by 3 bases and J by 0 bases; unmatched bases: 11. CDR3 amino acids: CASSFEPLAGSSYNEQFF. CDR3 DNA: TGTGCCAGCAGCTTTGAACCTTTAGCGGGCAGCTCCTACAATGAGCAGTTCTTC.

The gene calls are TRBV6-5 and TRBJ1-6; no clear D gene. CDR1 is MNHEY, CDR2 SVGAGI, per germline. This CDR3 is 14 amino acids long. V was pared by 2 bases and J by 12 bases, with 14 bases between. CDR3 in amino acids: CASSYGAGQLPLHF. Written as DNA, the CDR3 is TGTGCCAGCAGTTACGGCGCAGGCCAGTTACCCCTCCACTTT.

This clone was seen once. The V and J genes are TRBV3-1 (or the pseudogene TRBV3-2) and TRBJ2-7; no clear D. The germline V gene has CDR1 LGHDT and CDR2 YNNKEL (reference sequence). The V gene lost 4 bases and the J gene lost 6 bases, with 10 bases spanning the gap. The CDR3 is made up of 12 amino acids. The DNA of the CDR3 is TGTGCCAGCAGCCCGCTACCGGGCGAGCAGTACTTC. Translating it yields CASSPLPGEQYF.

This clone was detected only a few times. The genes are TRBV12-3 or TRBV12-4 and TRBJ2-3; D is undetermined. This CDR3 region has 13 residues. V lost 6 bases and J lost 7, with 14 bases in between. The CDR3: CASRDTLAHTQYF. CDR3 nucleotide sequence: TGTGCCAGCAGAGACACCCTCGCACATACGCAGTATTTT.

V is TRBV5-1 and J is TRBJ2-7; D is perhaps TRBD2 (5 bases). Trimming removed 4 bases from V and 2 bases from J, with 13 bases in between. CDR1 SGHRS and CDR2 YFSETQ come from the germline V gene. This CDR3 is built from 14 residues. For the CDR3, the DNA is TGCGCCAGCAGCATGGACTCGACAACCTACGAGCAGTACTTC. It yields the protein CASSMDSTTYEQYF.

The chain links TRBV11-2 to TRBJ2-3, with TRBD2 as a possible D gene (5 bases). V shed 0 bases and J shed 8 bases, with 15 bases lying between them. Per germline, CDR1 SGHAT and CDR2 FQNNGV. CDR3 length equals 15 residues. CDR3 region: CASSLDSGSPGTQYF. CDR3 DNA sequence: TGTGCCAGCAGCTTAGATTCGGGGTCTCCGGGTACGCAGTATTTT.

The chain employs TRBV18 and TRBJ1-2, with D uncertain. Germline CDR1 reads KGHSH; CDR2 reads LQKENI. The CDR3 loop spans 14 amino acids. The V gene lost 3 bases and the J gene lost 4 bases, with 12 bases spanning the gap. The CDR3 DNA follows: TGTGCCAGCTCACCTGGGCAGGCTTTCTATGGCTACACCTTC. It encodes CASSPGQAFYGYTF.